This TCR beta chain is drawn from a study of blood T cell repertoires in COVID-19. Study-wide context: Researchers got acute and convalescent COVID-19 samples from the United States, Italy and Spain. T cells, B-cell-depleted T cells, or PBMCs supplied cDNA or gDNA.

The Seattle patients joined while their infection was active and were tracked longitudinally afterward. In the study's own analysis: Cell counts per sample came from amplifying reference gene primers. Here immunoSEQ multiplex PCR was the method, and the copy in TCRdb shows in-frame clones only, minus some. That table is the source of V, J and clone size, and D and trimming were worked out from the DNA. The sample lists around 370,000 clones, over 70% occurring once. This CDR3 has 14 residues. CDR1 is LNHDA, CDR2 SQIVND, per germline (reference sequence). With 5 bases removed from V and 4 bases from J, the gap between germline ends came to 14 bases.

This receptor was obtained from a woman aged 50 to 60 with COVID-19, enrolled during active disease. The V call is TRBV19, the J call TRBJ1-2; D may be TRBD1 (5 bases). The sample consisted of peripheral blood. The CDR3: CASSVLGVTYGYTF. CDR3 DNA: TGTGCCAGTAGTGTTCTAGGGGTGACCTATGGCTACACCTTC. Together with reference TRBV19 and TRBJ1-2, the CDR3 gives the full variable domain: DGGITQSPKYLFRKEGQNVTLSCEQNLNHDAMYWYRQDPGQGLRLIYYSQIVNDFQKGDIAEGYSVSREKKESFPLTVTSAQKNPTAFYLCASSVLGVTYGYTFGSGTRLTVV.